Listed here are 2 T cell receptor delta chains from one sample, sequenced in a study of Vδ1+ human thymocytes (dated by TCRdb to the late 2010s). The paper as a whole reports these results and caveats: In contrast to oligoclonal peripheral blood repertoires, thymic TRG and TRD repertoires appeared to be highly polyclonal with Gaussian CDR3 length distributions.

Which antigens these TCRs recognize remains unknown. This sample was sequenced with an Illumina MiSeq. RNA extraction was carried out with the RNeasy mini kit, and reverse transcription was then done using Superscript III. CDR3 amplicons were generated by multiplex PCR with pooled V-gene forward primers and a constant-region reverse primer carrying Illumina adaptor overhangs. TCRdb called clones from the public reads with CATT, and repeated DNA sequences were later combined into one row. The sample contains approximately 58,000 delta-chain clones, over 13% of them found a single time. In total, the top ten clones hold roughly 0.37% of the sample. Sequencing used Vdelta1+ gamma-delta thymocytes from the thymus. What the cell subset or site label conveys for this sample: FACS-sorted CD3+ TCRalphabeta- TCRVdelta1+ TCRVdelta2- thymocytes. Receptors originate from a girl under two years old who had congenital heart surgery.

This chain links TRDV1 with TRDJ1, with 10 bases identical to TRDD3. V shed 3 bases, J shed 11 bases, and the junction held 27 bases outside the gene matches. The germline gives CDR1 TSWWSYY, CDR2 QGS. The CDR3 loop spans 20 amino acids. The chain's CDR3 is CALGDCLWDLRGLGDGGLIF. The CDR3 DNA reads TGTGCTCTTGGGGACTGCCTTTGGGACCTACGTGGACTGGGGGATGGAGGTCTCATCTTT.

The table lists this clone with a few counts. The J gene is TRDJ1, the V gene TRDV1; D is unresolved. This CDR3 has 18 amino acids. Per the germline V gene, CDR1 is TSWWSYY and CDR2 is QGS. Trimming removed 4 bases at V and 3 bases at J, with 24 bases between. The CDR3: CALGGGFLYCPRADKLIF. The CDR3 DNA is TGTGCTCTTGGGGGTGGGTTTCTGTACTGCCCGCGGGCCGATAAACTCATCTTT.